A selection of T cell receptor beta chains follows, all from one sample in a study of cytomegalovirus exposure and HLA in healthy donors. Assay: immunoSEQ multiplex PCR; the TCRdb copy retains only in-frame clones and omits some. The sample has some 120,000 clones, 78% seen once. Source material: PBMCs. These receptor sequences come from a woman aged 40 to 50 in good health and CMV-seronegative. The CDR3 runs from the conserved cysteine through the conserved F or W. Each record gives: J gene, clone size, V gene, D gene, CDR3 DNA, CDR3 protein. The D gene is left open where the match is weak. Where a row states a size, it is once, few, many or the class of an expanded clone; other rows omit it.

J gene: TRBJ1-5
clone size: -
V gene: TRBV6-5
D gene: TRBD1
CDR3 DNA: TGTGCCAGCAGCCCACACAGGGGTAATCAGCCCCAGCATTTT
CDR3 protein: CASSPHRGNQPQHF

J gene: TRBJ2-3
clone size: -
V gene: TRBV7-3
D gene: TRBD2
CDR3 DNA: TGTGCCAGCAGCCCAGGGACTAGCGGGGCTACAGATACGCAGTATTTT
CDR3 protein: CASSPGTSGATDTQYF

J gene: TRBJ1-1
clone size: -
V gene: TRBV11-2
D gene: -
CDR3 DNA: TGTGCCAGCAGCTTCGGATGGGGGGTGCGCACTGAAGCTTTCTTT
CDR3 protein: CASSFGWGVRTEAFF

J gene: TRBJ1-2
clone size: few
V gene: TRBV18
D gene: -
CDR3 DNA: TGTGCCAGCTCACCCCGGGAAGGCGAGTACTATGGCTACACCTTC
CDR3 protein: CASSPREGEYYGYTF

J gene: TRBJ2-1
clone size: -
V gene: TRBV7-2
D gene: -
CDR3 DNA: TGTGCCAGCAGTCGTACAGCTATCAATGAGCAGTTCTTC
CDR3 protein: CASSRTAINEQFF

J gene: TRBJ1-4
clone size: few
V gene: TRBV5-1
D gene: -
CDR3 DNA: TGCGCCAGCAGCTTGGTTCAGGGTGGTGAAAAACTGTTTTTT
CDR3 protein: CASSLVQGGEKLFF

J gene: TRBJ2-1
clone size: -
V gene: TRBV11-2
D gene: TRBD2
CDR3 DNA: TGTGCCAGCAGCTTATTTCGGGAGGGGCGCCGCGGGCAGTTCTTC
CDR3 protein: CASSLFREGRRGQFF

J gene: TRBJ2-7
clone size: -
V gene: TRBV19
D gene: TRBD2
CDR3 DNA: TGTGCCAGTAGTACCAAGACTAGCGGGGGATCTTACGAGCAGTACTTC
CDR3 protein: CASSTKTSGGSYEQYF

J gene: TRBJ1-2
clone size: few
V gene: TRBV6-1
D gene: -
CDR3 DNA: TGTGCCAGTCTTAAGGGGGAGTATGGCTACACCTTC
CDR3 protein: CASLKGEYGYTF

J gene: TRBJ2-2
clone size: -
V gene: TRBV4-1
D gene: TRBD2
CDR3 DNA: TGCGCCAGCAGCCAACTCGACCTGGGACTAGCCACCGGGGAGCTGTTTTTT
CDR3 protein: CASSQLDLGLATGELFF

J gene: TRBJ2-3
clone size: -
V gene: TRBV27
D gene: TRBD2
CDR3 DNA: TGTGCCAGCAGTTTACTAGCGGGGAACACAGATACGCAGTATTTT
CDR3 protein: CASSLLAGNTDTQYF

J gene: TRBJ1-4
clone size: -
V gene: TRBV28
D gene: TRBD1
CDR3 DNA: TGTGCCAGCAGTTTCGGGACAGTTAATGAAAAACTGTTTTTT
CDR3 protein: CASSFGTVNEKLFF

J gene: TRBJ2-7
clone size: -
V gene: TRBV19
D gene: -
CDR3 DNA: TGTGCCAGTAGTAGGAAAACAGGACCGCAGTACTTC
CDR3 protein: CASSRKTGPQYF

J gene: TRBJ2-7
clone size: few
V gene: TRBV27
D gene: TRBD2
CDR3 DNA: TGTGCCAGCAGTTGGAGCGGGAGCTCCTACGAGCAGTACTTC
CDR3 protein: CASSWSGSSYEQYF

J gene: TRBJ2-3
clone size: -
V gene: TRBV9
D gene: -
CDR3 DNA: TGTGCCAGCAGCGTTAGCCTTCGGGATACGCAGTATTTT
CDR3 protein: CASSVSLRDTQYF

J gene: TRBJ2-3
clone size: few
V gene: TRBV5-4
D gene: TRBD2
CDR3 DNA: TGTGCCAGCAGCCCGCCAAGGAAGGGAGGGGGCACAGATACGCAGTATTTT
CDR3 protein: CASSPPRKGGGTDTQYF

J gene: TRBJ1-5
clone size: -
V gene: TRBV28
D gene: -
CDR3 DNA: TGTGCCAGCAGGCGGCAGGGAGGGAATTTTGGTTTT
CDR3 protein: CASRRQGGNFGF

J gene: TRBJ2-7
clone size: medium-sized
V gene: TRBV27
D gene: -
CDR3 DNA: TGTGCCAGCAGCCCGGGACTGGGAACCTACGAGCAGTACTTC
CDR3 protein: CASSPGLGTYEQYF

J gene: TRBJ2-5
clone size: once
V gene: TRBV28
D gene: -
CDR3 DNA: TGTGCCAGCGGCACAACACAGGGTCGGTGGGAGACCCAGTACTTC
CDR3 protein: CASGTTQGRWETQYF

J gene: TRBJ1-3
clone size: few
V gene: TRBV13
D gene: TRBD1
CDR3 DNA: TGTGCCAGCAGCCCAGAGGGACAGCTAGGAAACACCATATATTTT
CDR3 protein: CASSPEGQLGNTIYF

J gene: TRBJ2-7
clone size: -
V gene: TRBV2
D gene: -
CDR3 DNA: TGTGCCAGCACCCTCCAGAGCGGCCCCTACGAGCAGTACTTC
CDR3 protein: CASTLQSGPYEQYF

J gene: TRBJ2-7
clone size: -
V gene: TRBV6-1
D gene: TRBD2
CDR3 DNA: TGTGCCAGCTCTGACCGGGCTAGCGGACACTACGAGCAGTACTTC
CDR3 protein: CASSDRASGHYEQYF

J gene: TRBJ2-5
clone size: -
V gene: TRBV5-1
D gene: -
CDR3 DNA: TGCGCCAGCAGCTTCAACCAAGAGACCCAGTACTTC
CDR3 protein: CASSFNQETQYF

J gene: TRBJ2-3
clone size: -
V gene: TRBV4-3
D gene: -
CDR3 DNA: TGCGCCAGCAGCCAAGATTGGCTAGTTACAGATACGCAGTATTTT
CDR3 protein: CASSQDWLVTDTQYF

J gene: TRBJ1-1
clone size: -
V gene: TRBV13
D gene: -
CDR3 DNA: TGTGCCAGCAGCCTACGTCCTCTATCCGGAGCTTTCTTT
CDR3 protein: CASSLRPLSGAFF

J gene: TRBJ2-7
clone size: -
V gene: TRBV10-3
D gene: TRBD1
CDR3 DNA: TGTGCCACCAGTGAGTCGACAGGGGGCTACGAGCAGTACTTC
CDR3 protein: CATSESTGGYEQYF

J gene: TRBJ2-5
clone size: -
V gene: TRBV10-3
D gene: TRBD2
CDR3 DNA: TGTGCCATCAGTCCCGGGACTAGCGCTCAAGAGACCCAGTACTTC
CDR3 protein: CAISPGTSAQETQYF

J gene: TRBJ2-7
clone size: -
V gene: TRBV10-3
D gene: TRBD2
CDR3 DNA: TGTGCCGTAGCTAGCGGGGGGCCCTACGAGCAGTACTTC
CDR3 protein: CAVASGGPYEQYF

J gene: TRBJ2-7
clone size: -
V gene: TRBV7-9
D gene: -
CDR3 DNA: TGTGCCAGCAGCTTAGCGGCCTCCTACGAGCAGTACTTC
CDR3 protein: CASSLAASYEQYF

J gene: TRBJ2-2
clone size: -
V gene: TRBV4-3
D gene: -
CDR3 DNA: TGCGCCAGCAGCAAGATGGGGCAGAACACCGGGGAGCTGTTTTTT
CDR3 protein: CASSKMGQNTGELFF

J gene: TRBJ1-1
clone size: -
V gene: TRBV28
D gene: -
CDR3 DNA: TGTGCCAGCAGTTTGGGACCGGAGGGCACTGAAGCTTTCTTT
CDR3 protein: CASSLGPEGTEAFF

J gene: TRBJ2-7
clone size: -
V gene: TRBV5-6
D gene: TRBD1
CDR3 DNA: TGTGCCAGCAGGCACCGGGACAGGAGCTACGAGCAGTACTTC
CDR3 protein: CASRHRDRSYEQYF

J gene: TRBJ1-2
clone size: -
V gene: TRBV6-1
D gene: -
CDR3 DNA: TGTGCCAGCAGGAAGGAGTTCCTCCAGGGCTACACCTTC
CDR3 protein: CASRKEFLQGYTF

J gene: TRBJ1-3
clone size: few
V gene: TRBV19
D gene: -
CDR3 DNA: TGTGCCAGTAGTATCGCAGGCTCTGGAAACACCATATATTTT
CDR3 protein: CASSIAGSGNTIYF